In its sample, the clone carrying this T cell receptor beta chain was seen a few times. Its target is unknown. The CDR3 spans 14 residues. The V and J ends lost 6 bases and 7 bases, in that order; junction bases with no gene match: 10. Germline V gene sequence: CDR1 MNHEY, CDR2 SMNVEV (reference sequence). The sample originates from a study of vaccination and CD4 T cells after COVID-19. Study-level information: Typically, post-vaccine samples were obtained a median approximately 70 days after dose two, within a range of 14 to 241.

Notes on the study in general: In convalescent patients, a median around 85% of reactive clones appeared only post-vaccination.

An Oncomine TCR Beta short-read assay was used to sequence the DNA from cultured CD4+ T cells. TCRdb processed the PCR reads anew with MiXCR; each CDR3 protein has one entry. The sample lists some 18,000 distinct CDR3 sequences; about half were seen once. Indicated treatment: roughly 10-day PBMC culture with coronavirus spike peptide pools or control peptides (ViraFEST assay). ViraFEST grew antigen-specific T cells using peptide pools, then sequenced TCRs. PCR positivity dates ran from March to December 2020, preceding US Alpha, Beta and Delta variants. This TCR derives from a human donor who had recovered from COVID-19. V gene TRBV27 combines with J gene TRBJ2-3; 7 bases map to TRBD2. The sequences come from CD4+ T cells from blood, cultured in vitro, collected before SARS-CoV-2 vaccination. The CDR3 DNA reads as TGTGCCAGCAGGACGGGGGGAGGGCGGTATACGCAGTATTTT. Encoded protein: CASRTGGGRYTQYF.